These 26 T cell receptor beta chains were all obtained from the same sample, sequenced in a study of graft-versus-host responses after intestinal transplantation. No antigen is known for these receptors. TCRdb's table, derived via immunoSEQ multiplex PCR, lists solely in-frame clones and lacks some. The data hold 95,000 to 110,000 clones, with roughly 93% observed a single time. The sequenced sample was unstimulated CD8+ T cells sorted from spleen or lymph node cells, obtained before intestinal transplant. The receptors shown here come from a human donor who received an intestinal transplant.

The chain recombines TRBV27 with TRBJ2-1, with 9 positions matching TRBD2. CDR1 MNHEY and CDR2 SMNVEV come from the germline V gene (reference sequence). V lost 4 bases and J lost 14; bases outside the gene matches: 9. The CDR3 runs 13 residues. CDR3 sequence (DNA): TGTGCCAGCAGTTCGATGGGCGGGGGGGCAGAGTTCTTC. It encodes CASSSMGGGAEFF.

This chain connects TRBV7-8 to TRBJ2-7; 10 bases line up with TRBD2. V shed 3 bases, J shed 3 bases, and the junction held 5 bases outside the gene matches. The CDR3 spans 15 residues. Germline V gene sequence: CDR1 SGHVS, CDR2 FQNEAQ. DNA for the CDR3: TGTGCCAGCAGCTTCCTAGCGGGGGTTGTCTACGAGCAGTACTTC. Translating gives CASSFLAGVVYEQYF.

This chain joins TRBV5-1 and TRBJ2-1, with D possibly matching TRBD2 (6 bases). V was shortened by 2 bases and J by 7 bases, with 19 bases between the two germline ends. This CDR3 has 16 residues. CDR1 is SGHRS and CDR2 is YFSETQ in the germline V gene. The CDR3, as DNA: TGCGCCAGCAGCTTAAAGGACGGGTCCGGGGGAAATGAGCAGTTCTTC. It codes for CASSLKDGSGGNEQFF.

The rearrangement joins TRBV18 to TRBJ1-5; 8 bases are a match to TRBD1. Germline assignment: CDR1 KGHSH and CDR2 LQKENI. The CDR3 covers 14 residues. The V and J ends lost 5 bases and 11 bases, in that order; junction bases with no gene match: 11. CDR3 DNA: TGTGCCAGCTCAGAGGACAGGGACCCTGCGGCCCAGCATTTT. Protein: CASSEDRDPAAQHF.

The table lists this clone with a count of one. This sequence joins TRBV25-1 and TRBJ2-1, with TRBD2 as a possible D gene (6 bases). The CDR3 is 14 amino acids. Germline-derived CDR1 and CDR2 are MGHDK and SYGVNS. V lost 4 bases to trimming and J lost 4 bases, with 11 bases between them. DNA of the CDR3: TGTGCCAGCAGTGTGGGGGGACTTTACAATGAGCAGTTCTTC. Its protein is CASSVGGLYNEQFF.

The V call is TRBV15, the J call TRBJ2-1; 7 bases map to TRBD2. The germline CDR1 and CDR2 sequences are LNHNV and YYDKDF (reference sequence). V lost 0 bases and J lost 5; bases outside the gene matches: 10. The CDR3 sequence is 17 residues long. In DNA form, the CDR3 reads TGTGCCACCAGCAGAGATCCCCGGGAGGTAGCGGACAATGAGCAGTTCTTC. Translated: CATSRDPREVADNEQFF.

This chain uses TRBV19 with TRBJ1-1; D may be TRBD1 (6 bases). The CDR3 length is 18 residues. V was shortened by 3 bases and J by 0 bases, with 20 bases between the two germline ends. From germline, CDR1 is LNHDA and CDR2 SQIVND (reference sequence). The CDR3 DNA reads as TGTGCCAGTAGTATTGGGTTGTCCGAAGGGGGATTGAACACTGAAGCTTTCTTT. It yields the protein CASSIGLSEGGLNTEAFF.

The genes are TRBV27 and TRBJ1-6; 10 bases align to TRBD1. This CDR3 contains 14 residues. CDR1 and CDR2 (germline): MNHEY, SMNVEV (reference sequence). V gave up 5 bases and J gave up 9 bases; unmatched junction bases: 4. CDR3 nucleotide sequence: TGTGCCAGCAGTCCGGGACAGGGGATTTCACCCCTCCACTTT. It specifies CASSPGQGISPLHF.

DNA of the CDR3: TGTGCCAGCAGCGGTGGGACTAGCCGATACAATGAGCAGTTCTTC. This translates into CASSGGTSRYNEQFF. The chain has TRBV9 and TRBJ2-1; 9 bases are shared with TRBD2. CDR3 length: 15 amino acids. The junction had 5 bases not matched to a gene; V was cut back by 3 bases and J by 4 bases. From germline, CDR1 is SGDLS and CDR2 YYNGEE. Full variable domain (missing parts from reference TRBV9 and TRBJ2-1): DSGVTQTPKHLITATGQRVTLRCSPRSGDLSVYWYQQSLDQGLQFLIQYYNGEERAKGNILERFSAQQFPDLHSELNLSSLELGDSALYFCASSGGTSRYNEQFFGPGTRLTVL.

The CDR3: CASSQDLGTMNTEAFF. CDR3 bases: TGCGCCAGCAGCCAAGATCTAGGGACCATGAACACTGAAGCTTTCTTT. The chain carries TRBV4-1 and TRBJ1-1; possibly TRBD1 for D (5 bases). V lost 0 bases and J 0 bases, leaving 11 bases between the germline ends. From germline, CDR1 is MGHRA and CDR2 YSYEKL. This CDR3 has 16 amino acids.

This chain uses TRBV11-2 with TRBJ2-7; 8 bases fit TRBD1. The CDR3 is 16 amino acids. Germline loops: CDR1 SGHAT, CDR2 FQNNGV. The J segment lost 2 bases and the V segment lost 3 bases, leaving 9 bases of the junction unmatched. CDR3 nucleotide sequence: TGTGCCAGCAGCTTCTTCTCCGGGACAGGTCCCTACGAGCAGTACTTC. Its translation is CASSFFSGTGPYEQYF.

This clone came up a few times. The J gene is TRBJ1-3, the V gene TRBV21-1; the table names TRBD1, a call not compared with the DNA. TRBV21-1 is described as a pseudogene. The CDR3 extends over 14 amino acids. CDR3 residues: CASSKGPDRNTIYF. CDR3 coding DNA: TGTGCCAGCAGCAAAGGTCCAGATCGAAACACCATATATTTT.

A single count supports this clone. V is TRBV10-1 and J is TRBJ1-3, with a tentative D call TRBD1 (5 bases). CDR1 WNHNN and CDR2 SYGVQD come from the germline V gene (reference sequence). V lost 7 bases and J lost 1, with 41 bases in between. This CDR3 has 24 residues. DNA of the CDR3: TGCGCCAGCAAGGGGACGCTAACAGGCCTAGGCAGGTTTGAAGGGTCCCAATCTGGAAACACCATATATTTT. Translated, it gives CASKGTLTGLGRFEGSQSGNTIYF.

The chain combines TRBV15 with TRBJ1-5; no firm D call. The CDR3 extends over 13 amino acids. Deletions cut 0 bases from V and 6 bases from J, with 6 bases between. Germline CDR1 and CDR2: LNHNV and YYDKDF (reference sequence). As DNA, the CDR3 is TGTGCCACCAGCAGAGATCTAGGTCAGCCCCAGCATTTT. Protein product: CATSRDLGQPQHF.

The CDR3 DNA reads TGTGCCAGCAGCCAAGAGGGTGGGTACCTCTACGAGCAGTACTTC. Amino acids: CASSQEGGYLYEQYF. The V call is TRBV4-2, the J call TRBJ2-7, with unresolved D. The CDR3 consists of 15 residues. The V gene lost 0 bases and the J gene lost 3 bases, with 12 bases spanning the gap. In germline, CDR1 is LGHNA, CDR2 YNFKEQ.

CDR3 sequence: CASSFRAPNEKLFF. The CDR3 DNA reads as TGCGCCAGCAGCTTCAGGGCCCCTAATGAAAAACTGTTTTTT. This chain uses TRBV5-1 with TRBJ1-4; a weak D match, TRBD1 (5 bases). The germline V and J ends were trimmed by 2 bases and 3 bases, with 8 bases remaining between them. Germline CDR1 and CDR2: SGHRS and YFSETQ. The CDR3 runs 14 residues.

The rearrangement joins TRBV7-2 to TRBJ1-5, with D possibly TRBD1 on 6 matching bases. Germline V CDR1 and CDR2: SGHTA, FQGNSA. Between the trimmed V and J ends, which lost 3 bases and 3 bases, there was a span of 9 bases. The CDR3 contains 14 residues. The CDR3 reads CASSFGQYNQPQHF. The CDR3 bases are TGTGCCAGCAGCTTCGGACAGTACAATCAGCCCCAGCATTTT.

V gene TRBV5-1 combines with J gene TRBJ2-5; 7 bases are a match to TRBD2. Looked up from germline, CDR1 is SGHRS and CDR2 is YFSETQ. The CDR3 loop spans 15 amino acids. V shed 4 bases and J 4 bases; nucleotides not matched to a gene: 10. For the CDR3, the DNA is TGCGCCAGCAGCGGGGCTAGCGGTACCTTAGAGACCCAGTACTTC. It translates to CASSGASGTLETQYF.

This chain connects TRBV4-1 to TRBJ1-1, with D perhaps TRBD1 (6 bases). The CDR3 is 16 amino acids. The germline CDR1 and CDR2 sequences are MGHRA and YSYEKL. V lost 2 bases, J lost 1 base, and 14 bases lay in between. The CDR3 bases are TGCGCCAGCAGCCAACTTTCCACAGGGTCGAACACTGAAGCTTTCTTT. This translates into CASSQLSTGSNTEAFF.

The rearrangement joins TRBV9 to TRBJ1-1, with D uncertain. The V gene lost 0 bases and the J gene lost 0 bases, with 9 bases spanning the gap. This CDR3 is built from 15 residues. The V gene's germline CDR1 is SGDLS and CDR2 YYNGEE. The CDR3 DNA reads TGTGCCAGCAGCGTAGAGGAGAAGGTGAACACTGAAGCTTTCTTT. Protein product: CASSVEEKVNTEAFF.

J is TRBJ2-3 and V is TRBV14; the match to TRBD2 covers 14 bases. The CDR3 is 16 residues long. CDR1 and CDR2 from the germline V gene are SGHDN and FVKESK. After removal of 4 bases from V and 5 bases from J, the junction contained 5 bases not matched to a gene. The DNA for the CDR3 is TGTGCCAGCAGCCCGACTAGCGGGGGGGCTGGAGATACGCAGTATTTT. Residues: CASSPTSGGAGDTQYF.

The chain carries TRBV5-1 and TRBJ2-3, with a tentative D call TRBD1 (9 bases). The CDR3 length is 16 residues. CDR1 is SGHRS, CDR2 YFSETQ, per germline. The ends were cut back, 4 bases at V and 5 bases at J, with 20 bases in the middle. CDR3 residues: CASSHRGGQGGDTQYF. CDR3 nucleotide sequence: TGCGCCAGCAGCCACCGGGGGGGACAGGGAGGAGATACGCAGTATTTT. The entire variable domain, with the rest obtained from reference TRBV5-1 and TRBJ2-3, is as follows: KAGVTQTPRYLIKTRGQQVTLSCSPISGHRSVSWYQQTPGQGLQFLFEYFSETQRNKGNFPGRFSGRQFSNSRSEMNVSTLELGDSALYLCASSHRGGQGGDTQYFGPGTRLTVL.

The chain couples TRBV4-1 to TRBJ2-5; possible D gene TRBD2, 6 bases. Judging by the DNA end, TRBJ2-7 fits better; the J call may be wrong. The CDR3 runs to 14 residues. CDR1 is MGHRA and CDR2 is YSYEKL in the germline V gene. The CDR3 sequence: CASSQGSGLDEQYF. CDR3 bases: TGCGCCAGCAGCCAAGGATCGGGACTCGACGAGCAGTACTTC.

The chain joins TRBV9 to TRBJ2-5; 11 bases fit TRBD2. The trim removed 3 bases at V and 10 bases at J, leaving 8 bases unmatched. The CDR3 extends over 14 amino acids. In germline, CDR1 is SGDLS, CDR2 YYNGEE. The CDR3 DNA reads as TGTGCCAGCAGCGAAAGACTAGCGGGGCCCATCCAGTACTTC. Translation: CASSERLAGPIQYF.

The chain has TRBV4-1 and TRBJ2-3; unclear D gene. This CDR3 contains 13 residues. The V end lost 8 bases, the J end lost 2 bases, and 11 bases lay between the germline ends. Germline values: CDR1 MGHRA, CDR2 YSYEKL. Here the CDR3 DNA reads TGCGCCAGCGGTAGGCCGATCACAGATACGCAGTATTTT. Encoded protein: CASGRPITDTQYF.

This clone was detected only a few times. The CDR3 is CASSLRAVYEQYF. CDR3 nucleotide sequence: TGTGCCAGCAGCTTAAGGGCAGTCTACGAGCAGTACTTC. V and J are TRBV11-2 and TRBJ2-7; D remains ambiguous. Germline-derived CDR1 and CDR2 are SGHAT and FQNNGV. Trimming took 2 bases from V and 3 from J, leaving 8 bases between them. CDR3 length: 13 amino acids.